This entry lists 22 T cell receptor beta chains sequenced from one sample in a study of blood T cell repertoires in COVID-19. Clones were read by immunoSEQ multiplex PCR, and TCRdb kept only the in-frame ones, dropping some. The table lists over 65,000 clones, more than 80% of them singletons. The material sequenced was peripheral blood. All receptors derive from a man younger than 45 with acute or convalescent COVID-19.

This clone was detected once. The gene calls are TRBV11-2 and TRBJ2-3; D is possibly TRBD2 (5 bases). V lost 6 bases and J lost 5, with 9 bases in between. The CDR3 runs 12 residues. CDR1 and CDR2 from the germline V gene are SGHAT and FQNNGV. CDR3 sequence reads: CASRGVVDTQYF. CDR3 in DNA: TGTGCCAGCAGGGGAGTAGTAGATACGCAGTATTTT.

The V call is TRBV7-3, the J call TRBJ2-3, with TRBD2 matching over 13 bases. V was clipped by 5 bases and J by 4 bases; unmatched bases: 3. CDR1 SGHTA and CDR2 FQGTGA come from the germline V gene. The CDR3 runs to 15 residues. The CDR3 DNA sequence: TGTGCCAGCAGCGCCACTAGCGGGAGGGCAGATACGCAGTATTTT. Residues: CASSATSGRADTQYF.

The table lists this clone with a count of one. The chain combines TRBV12-2 with TRBJ1-6. TRBV12-2 is shown as a pseudogene. The CDR3 extends over 15 amino acids. The CDR3 DNA reads TGTGCAAGTCGCTTGGGAGGGACGAAAAATTCACCCCTCCACTTT. Protein sequence: CASRLGGTKNSPLHF.

This sequence joins TRBV7-8 and TRBJ2-7; 7 bases are shared with TRBD2. The CDR3 runs 14 residues. After removal of 3 bases from V and 3 bases from J, the junction contained 5 bases not matched to a gene. CDR1 SGHVS and CDR2 FQNEAQ come from the germline V gene. CDR3 region: CASSFAGENYEQYF. The CDR3 DNA reads as TGTGCCAGCAGCTTTGCGGGGGAAAACTACGAGCAGTACTTC.

The chain has TRBV7-2 and TRBJ1-3; D is possibly TRBD1 (5 bases). This CDR3 comprises 15 residues. Germline V gene data show CDR1 as SGHTA and CDR2 as FQGNSA. The V end was cut by 3 bases, the J end by 0 bases, with 9 bases between. The CDR3 sequence is CASSFSGASGNTIYF. The DNA of the CDR3 is TGTGCCAGCAGCTTTAGTGGGGCCTCTGGAAACACCATATATTTT.

The chain uses TRBV7-6 and TRBJ2-3, with D maybe TRBD2 (6 bases). V was shortened by 4 bases and J by 4 bases, with 12 bases between the two germline ends. The CDR3 spans 14 residues. The germline gives CDR1 SGHVS, CDR2 FNYEAQ. CDR3 in amino acids: CASSYLTSPDTQYF. CDR3 nucleotides: TGTGCCAGCAGCTACCTGACTAGTCCAGATACGCAGTATTTT.

The chain couples TRBV5-1 to TRBJ1-6; D remains ambiguous. This CDR3 comprises 14 residues. Germline V lookup: CDR1 SGHRS, CDR2 YFSETQ. V lost 0 bases to trimming and J lost 10 bases, with 11 bases between them. The CDR3 DNA reads as TGCGCCAGCAGCTTGGACGTGCGCGGATCACCCCTCCACTTT. Residues: CASSLDVRGSPLHF.

The rearrangement uses TRBV7-2 and TRBJ1-2; D is ambiguous. The germline CDR1 and CDR2 sequences are SGHTA and FQGNSA. Trimming shortened V by 1 base and J by 7 bases, and 10 bases separated the two germline ends. The CDR3 has 13 residues. CDR3 sequence (DNA): TGTGCCAGCAGCTTAGAGGTTTCGGGTGGCTACACCTTC. Protein: CASSLEVSGGYTF.

This clone was recorded once. This chain uses TRBV5-1 with TRBJ1-6; D unclear. Germline values: CDR1 SGHRS, CDR2 YFSETQ. The germline V and J ends were trimmed by 4 bases and 2 bases, with 16 bases remaining between them. CDR3 size: 17 residues. CDR3: CASSAEGTRPYNSPLHF. As DNA, the CDR3 is TGCGCCAGCAGCGCTGAGGGTACCCGTCCCTATAATTCACCCCTCCACTTT. Full variable domain (outside the CDR3, taken from reference TRBV5-1 and TRBJ1-6): KAGVTQTPRYLIKTRGQQVTLSCSPISGHRSVSWYQQTPGQGLQFLFEYFSETQRNKGNFPGRFSGRQFSNSRSEMNVSTLELGDSALYLCASSAEGTRPYNSPLHFGNGTRLTVT.

This rearrangement joins TRBV9 to TRBJ1-4; TRBD1 agrees at 10 bases. This CDR3 has 15 amino acids. From germline, CDR1 is SGDLS and CDR2 YYNGEE. With V trimmed by 3 bases and J by 5 bases, 4 bases remained unmatched. The DNA for the CDR3 is TGTGCCAGCAGCGCCCTGGGACAGGGGAATGAAAAACTGTTTTTT. This encodes CASSALGQGNEKLFF.

This clone was detected only a few times. The chain couples TRBV5-5 to TRBJ1-1; no clear D. Trimming cost V 1 base and J 6 bases, with 10 bases left between them. In germline, CDR1 is SGHKS, CDR2 YYEKEE (reference sequence). The CDR3 loop spans 13 amino acids. For the CDR3, the DNA is TGTGCCAGCAGCTTGATCCTGGGAGCTGAAGCTTTCTTT. Its translation: CASSLILGAEAFF.

This clone was counted only a few times. The chain couples TRBV4-1 to TRBJ2-3, with 9 nucleotides matching TRBD1. The CDR3 consists of 16 residues. The V gene's germline CDR1 is MGHRA and CDR2 YSYEKL. J gave up 0 bases and V 5 bases, and 6 bases lay outside the gene matches. CDR3 sequence (DNA): TGCGCCAGCAGCTCGCGGACAGGGGCCAGCACAGATACGCAGTATTTT. Protein sequence: CASSSRTGASTDTQYF.

A single count supports this clone. The chain employs TRBV14 and TRBJ2-7, with a possible D match to TRBD2 (6 bases). Per the germline V gene, CDR1 is SGHDN and CDR2 is FVKESK. The V gene lost 4 bases and the J gene lost 4 bases, with 11 bases spanning the gap. This CDR3 is built from 13 residues. The CDR3 region has the DNA TGTGCCAGCAGCCCAAATGCGGGGTACGAGCAGTACTTC. Translation gives CASSPNAGYEQYF.

The chain joins TRBV12-3 or TRBV12-4 to TRBJ2-7; D not certain. Trimming took off 1 base at V and 2 bases at J, with 6 bases between the two ends. The CDR3 has 13 amino acids. The CDR3 nucleotides read TGTGCCAGCAGTTTAGGTCAGACCTACGAGCAGTACTTC. It encodes CASSLGQTYEQYF.

V gene TRBV5-1 combines with J gene TRBJ1-1; 8 bases agree with TRBD1. The CDR3 has 13 amino acids. Trimming at V came to 7 bases and at J to 4 bases, leaving 6 bases not matched to a gene. CDR1 SGHRS and CDR2 YFSETQ come from the germline V gene. CDR3 protein: CASRRGQATEAFF. As DNA, the CDR3 is TGCGCCAGCCGCAGGGGGCAAGCCACTGAAGCTTTCTTT. Complete variable domain (other parts from reference TRBV5-1 and TRBJ1-1): KAGVTQTPRYLIKTRGQQVTLSCSPISGHRSVSWYQQTPGQGLQFLFEYFSETQRNKGNFPGRFSGRQFSNSRSEMNVSTLELGDSALYLCASRRGQATEAFFGQGTRLTVV.

This clone was counted a few times. The rearrangement joins TRBV30 to TRBJ2-1; weak D call: TRBD2 (6 bases). The CDR3 loop spans 13 amino acids. Trimming removed 3 bases at V and 6 bases at J, with 12 bases between. Germline-derived CDR1 and CDR2 are GTSNPN and SVGIG (reference sequence). The CDR3 is CAWSGGLPNEQFF. The CDR3 DNA sequence: TGTGCCTGGAGCGGGGGACTTCCCAATGAGCAGTTCTTC.

V and J are TRBV11-2 and TRBJ2-2; 11 bases align to TRBD2. The CDR3 contains 15 residues. V shed 4 bases and J 6 bases; nucleotides not matched to a gene: 4. The V gene's germline CDR1 is SGHAT and CDR2 FQNNGV. The CDR3: CASSSSGRTPGELFF. CDR3 in DNA: TGTGCCAGCAGCTCTAGCGGGAGGACCCCCGGGGAGCTGTTTTTT.

CDR3 protein: CASRTGTSGDTGELFF. CDR3 coding DNA: TGCGCCAGCAGAACCGGGACTAGCGGGGACACCGGGGAGCTGTTTTTT. The chain carries TRBV10-1 and TRBJ2-2, with TRBD2 matching over 13 bases. The CDR3 runs to 16 residues. Germline V gene sequence: CDR1 WNHNN, CDR2 SYGVQD (reference sequence). V shed 6 bases and J 3 bases; nucleotides not matched to a gene: 4.

This CDR3 reads CASSPLDRVGTGELFF. CDR3 sequence (DNA): TGTGCCAGCAGCCCGTTGGACAGGGTGGGGACCGGGGAGCTGTTTTTT. The genes are TRBV7-6 and TRBJ2-2; TRBD1 matches 8 bases. CDR1 and CDR2 (germline): SGHVS, FNYEAQ. The length of the CDR3 is 16 residues. J lost 5 bases, V lost 5 bases, and 10 bases had no gene match.

The V gene is TRBV10-1, the J gene TRBJ2-2; D perhaps matches TRBD2 (6 bases). CDR3 length equals 14 residues. Germline CDR1 reads WNHNN; CDR2 reads SYGVQD (reference sequence). V dropped 2 bases and J dropped 8 bases, with 12 bases sitting between them. CDR3 protein: CASSERRDFGELFF. The DNA for the CDR3 is TGCGCCAGCAGTGAGAGGCGGGACTTTGGGGAGCTGTTTTTT.

The V call is TRBV19, the J call TRBJ1-2; D perhaps matches TRBD1 (6 bases). CDR1 and CDR2 (germline): LNHDA, SQIVND (reference sequence). Trimming shortened V by 7 bases and J by 2 bases, and 17 bases separated the two germline ends. The CDR3 covers 15 residues. The CDR3 loop reads CASIAPWGPNYGYTF. The DNA for the CDR3 is TGTGCCAGTATAGCGCCTTGGGGGCCCAACTATGGCTACACCTTC.

The V gene is TRBV10-3, the J gene TRBJ1-1; D possibly corresponds to TRBD1 (6 bases). This CDR3 comprises 14 residues. Germline CDR1 ENHRY, CDR2 SYGVKD. V lost 3 bases and J 3 bases, leaving 11 bases between the germline ends. As DNA, the CDR3 is TGTGCCATCAGTGACCAAAACAGGGACACTGAAGCTTTCTTT. Translating it yields CAISDQNRDTEAFF.